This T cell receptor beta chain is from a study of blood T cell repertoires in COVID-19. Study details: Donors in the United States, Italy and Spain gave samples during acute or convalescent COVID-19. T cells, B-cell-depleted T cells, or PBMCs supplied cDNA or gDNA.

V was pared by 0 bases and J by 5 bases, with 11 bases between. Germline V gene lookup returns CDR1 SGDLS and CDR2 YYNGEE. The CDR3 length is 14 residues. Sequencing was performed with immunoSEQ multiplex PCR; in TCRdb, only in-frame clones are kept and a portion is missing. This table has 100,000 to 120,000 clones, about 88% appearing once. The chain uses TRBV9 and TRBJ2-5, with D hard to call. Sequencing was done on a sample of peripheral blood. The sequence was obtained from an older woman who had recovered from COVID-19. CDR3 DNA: TGTGCCAGCAGCGTAGTGGCTAGTGGGGAGACCCAGTACTTC. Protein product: CASSVVASGETQYF. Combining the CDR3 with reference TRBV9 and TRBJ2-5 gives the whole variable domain DSGVTQTPKHLITATGQRVTLRCSPRSGDLSVYWYQQSLDQGLQFLIQYYNGEERAKGNILERFSAQQFPDLHSELNLSSLELGDSALYFCASSVVASGETQYFGPGTRLLVL.